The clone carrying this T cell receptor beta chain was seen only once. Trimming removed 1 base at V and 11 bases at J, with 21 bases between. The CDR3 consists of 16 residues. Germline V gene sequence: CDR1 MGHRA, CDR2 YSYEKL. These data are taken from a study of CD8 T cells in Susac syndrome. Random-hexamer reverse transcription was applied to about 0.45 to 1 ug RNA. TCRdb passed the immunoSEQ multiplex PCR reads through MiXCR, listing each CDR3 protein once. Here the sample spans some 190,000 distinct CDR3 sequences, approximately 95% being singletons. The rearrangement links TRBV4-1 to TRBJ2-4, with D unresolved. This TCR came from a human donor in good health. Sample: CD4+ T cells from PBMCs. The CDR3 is CASSQVASPREFLQYF. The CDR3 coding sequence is TGCGCCAGCAGCCAAGTCGCCTCACCTCGTGAATTCCTTCAGTACTTC.